This T cell receptor beta chain was identified during a study of shared T cell receptors in the human thymus. Clones were read by immunoSEQ multiplex PCR, and TCRdb kept only the in-frame ones, dropping some. The table lists roughly 500,000 clones, approximately 80% of them singletons. Trimming cost V 4 bases and J 3 bases, with 16 bases left between them. The CDR3 is made up of 15 amino acids. Germline CDR1 reads MGHDK; CDR2 reads SYGVNS. This same sample was also taken into another study, of human thymus T cells. That study adds: Resections that were taken during corrective heart surgery supplied the thymus tissue. The authors found apparently biased V and J gene usage in thymic and blood repertoires.

The chain combines TRBV25-1 with TRBJ2-7; a possible D gene is TRBD1 (7 bases). Sequences were obtained from thymocytes. The receptor comes from a boy younger than two with a congenital heart defect. In DNA form, the CDR3 reads TGTGCCAGCAGTGGGCGGGACAGCCAGCTCTACGAGCAGTACTTC. This translates into CASSGRDSQLYEQYF.